These T cell receptor beta chains were read from a single sample in a study of T cells in Graves' hyperthyroidism and ophthalmopathy. TCRdb passed the multiplex PCR reads through MiXCR, listing each CDR3 protein once. The sample consists of under 300,000 distinct CDR3 sequences, 20% to 25% of them appearing once. The sample consisted of blood. Receptors originate from a man in his thirties or forties with Graves' ophthalmopathy. The CDR3 runs from the conserved cysteine through the conserved F or W. D genes are given only for firm matches. Rows give clone size only sometimes, using once, few, many, or a class for an expanded clone.

clone_size	v_call	cdr3_length	d_call	j_call	cdr3_nt	cdr3_aa
many	TRBV27	15	TRBD1	TRBJ1-2	TGTGCCAGCAGTCCACTACAGGGGGGCTACTATGGCTACACCTTC	CASSPLQGGYYGYTF
few	TRBV7-9	14	-	TRBJ1-5	TGTGCCAGCAGCCTCCAGGGTATGGGTCAGCCCCAGCATTTT	CASSLQGMGQPQHF
many	TRBV12-3/TRBV12-4	14	-	TRBJ1-1	TGTGCCAGCAGTCCCAGGGGTGGGAACACTGAAGCTTTCTTT	CASSPRGGNTEAFF
many	TRBV5-1	14	TRBD2	TRBJ2-1	TGCGCCAGCAGGGTTGAGCGGGGGCCCCGCGAGCAGTTCTTC	CASRVERGPREQFF
-	TRBV5-1	16	TRBD1	TRBJ2-5	TGCGCCAGCAGCTCCCCAGGACAGGTAAACCAAGAGACCCAGTACTTC	CASSSPGQVNQETQYF
-	TRBV20-1	13	-	TRBJ2-1	TGCAGTGCTAGAGATTTGGGGGGGCAGGAGCAGTTCTTC	CSARDLGGQEQFF
many	TRBV6-1	16	-	TRBJ1-5	TGTGCCAGCAGTGGCCGTAGGTGGAATAGCAATCAGCCCCAGCATTTT	CASSGRRWNSNQPQHF
many	TRBV11-2	13	-	TRBJ1-1	TGTGCCAGCAGCTTAGAGGGCCGGACTGAAGCTTTCTTT	CASSLEGRTEAFF
many	TRBV3-1	14	-	TRBJ2-1	TGTGCCAGCAGCCAGGGGACAACATACAATGAGCAGTTCTTC	CASSQGTTYNEQFF
-	TRBV7-9	17	TRBD2	TRBJ2-2	TGTGCCAGCAGCTTAGCGGGGGGGACGCCGAACACCGGGGAGCTGTTTTTT	CASSLAGGTPNTGELFF
many	TRBV5-1	13	-	TRBJ1-1	TGCGCCAGCAGCTTGGTAACGAACACTGAAGCTTTCTTT	CASSLVTNTEAFF
many	TRBV7-3	17	TRBD2	TRBJ2-1	TGTGCCAGCAGCGCTAATCTGGTAGCGGGAGGGAGGAATGAGCAGTTCTTC	CASSANLVAGGRNEQFF
-	TRBV27	15	-	TRBJ2-1	TGTGCCAGCAGTTTGGAGAGGAGCTCCTACAATGAGCAGTTCTTC	CASSLERSSYNEQFF
-	TRBV6-5	17	TRBD1	TRBJ1-1	TGTGCCAGCAGTTACTCGATGCTACAGGGACAGGGGGCTGAAGCTTTCTTT	CASSYSMLQGQGAEAFF
-	TRBV12-3/TRBV12-4	15	-	TRBJ2-3	TGTGCCAGCAGTTTAGGAGCGGGCAGCACAGATACGCAGTATTTT	CASSLGAGSTDTQYF
many	TRBV19	15	-	TRBJ1-5	TGTGCCAGTAGGCGGATGGACAGACAAAATCAGCCCCAGCATTTT	CASRRMDRQNQPQHF
many	TRBV28	15	-	TRBJ2-7	TGTGCCAGCAGTCCGGAGGGGGAAAGCTCCTACGAGCAGTACTTC	CASSPEGESSYEQYF
many	TRBV11-2	13	-	TRBJ1-5	TGTGCCAGCAGCTTTAACGGGAACCAGCCCCAGCATTTT	CASSFNGNQPQHF
-	TRBV3-1	16	TRBD2	TRBJ2-1	TGTGCCAGCAGCCAAGAAATGCGGGAGTCCTACAATGAGCAGTTCTTC	CASSQEMRESYNEQFF
many	TRBV6-6	15	TRBD2	TRBJ2-5	TGTGCCAGCAGTTACTCTCGGGGGGTTAGGGAGACCCAGTACTTC	CASSYSRGVRETQYF
few	TRBV15	15	TRBD2	TRBJ2-7	TGTGCCACCACTCAGACCCCGGGGGGTACCTACGAGCAGTACTTC	CATTQTPGGTYEQYF
-	TRBV11-2	14	TRBD2	TRBJ2-5	TGTGCCAGCAGCTTGTCTAGCGGACAAGAGACCCAGTACTTC	CASSLSSGQETQYF
few	TRBV20-1	13	TRBD2	TRBJ2-7	TGCAGTGCTAGGAGGCTAGCGGACTACGAGCAGTACTTC	CSARRLADYEQYF
-	TRBV19	15	-	TRBJ1-5	TGTGCCAGTAGTTCACAGGGATGGGGCAATCAGCCCCAGCATTTT	CASSSQGWGNQPQHF
many	TRBV2	15	TRBD1	TRBJ1-5	TGTGCCAGCGACAGGGCAGGGACGTTTCAATCGCCCCAGCATTTT	CASDRAGTFQSPQHF
few	TRBV30	14	-	TRBJ2-1	TGTGCCTGGAGAAGCATACAATCTATGGCTGAGCAGTTCTTC	CAWRSIQSMAEQFF
many	TRBV3-1	14	-	TRBJ1-4	TGTGCCAGCAGCCAAGGAGGCGGGGTTGAAAAACTGTTTTTT	CASSQGGGVEKLFF
-	TRBV19	15	-	TRBJ1-1	TGTGCCAGTAGTCAACTTAGGGGCGTTGACACTGAAGCTTTCTTT	CASSQLRGVDTEAFF
few	TRBV29-1	18	TRBD2	TRBJ2-3	TGCAGCGTTGAAGATTTCCCTGGGACTAGCGGGAGAGCGGATACGCAGTATTTT	CSVEDFPGTSGRADTQYF
few	TRBV4-1	17	TRBD1	TRBJ2-2	TGCGCCAGCGGGGGTGGCGACAGGGCGCCCAACACCGGGGAGCTGTTTTTT	CASGGGDRAPNTGELFF
-	TRBV7-8	16	-	TRBJ2-2	TGTGCCAGCAATCGAGGGGCCCCCGGACTCAGCGGGGAGCTGTTTTTT	CASNRGAPGLSGELFF
-	TRBV19	12	-	TRBJ1-1	TGTGCCAGTAGTGGCAGTGGCACTGAAGCTTTCTTT	CASSGSGTEAFF
many	TRBV20-1	16	TRBD1	TRBJ2-5	TGCAGTGCTAGAGGCCACCGGGACAGGGGGAAAGAGACCCAGTACTTC	CSARGHRDRGKETQYF
few	TRBV29-1	13	-	TRBJ2-2	TGCAGCGTTGTATTATCGGACACCGGGGAGCTGTTTTTT	CSVVLSDTGELFF
-	TRBV24-1	13	TRBD2	TRBJ2-1	TGTGCCACCAGTGCGGGGGGAAGTAATGAGCAGTTCTTC	CATSAGGSNEQFF
many	TRBV20-1	13	TRBD1	TRBJ1-1	TGCAGTGCATGGGGACAGGGTAACACTGAAGCTTTCTTT	CSAWGQGNTEAFF